The next 6 T cell receptor beta chains were all read from a single sample in a study of T-cell memory formation after mild COVID-19. One entry per CDR3 protein, called by TCRdb with MiXCR from the 5' RACE reads. The sample holds 200,000 to 250,000 distinct CDR3 sequences; under 12% are singletons and the top ten take less than 4%. The material sequenced was PBMCs or a T cell subset sorted from them (not recorded which). All receptors derive from a man younger than 35 who had mild COVID-19 (a few samples of this study predate the infection). Cell type and time point are not known.

The genes are TRBV11-2 and TRBJ2-7, with 8 positions matching TRBD2. The germline V gene encodes CDR1 SGHAT and CDR2 FQNNGV. The CDR3 loop spans 13 amino acids. The V and J ends lost 7 bases and 3 bases, in that order; junction bases with no gene match: 5. The CDR3 bases are TGTGCCAGCAAACACAGCGGGGGCTACGAGCAGTACGTC. Its protein product is CASKHSGGYEQYV.

This clonotype was observed a few times. The chain joins TRBV6-6 to TRBJ1-4; no firm D call. This CDR3 has 12 residues. From germline, CDR1 is MNHNY and CDR2 SVGAGI (reference sequence). The ends were cut back, 6 bases at V and 6 bases at J, with 8 bases in the middle. The CDR3 region has the DNA TGTGCCAGCAGCCAGGACTATGAAAAACTGTTTTTT. This translates into CASSQDYEKLFF.

The chain has TRBV6-2 or TRBV6-3 and TRBJ2-2; D not certain. The V and J ends lost 1 base and 7 bases respectively, with 4 bases between them. The CDR3 spans 12 residues. Per the germline V gene, CDR1 is MNHEY and CDR2 is SVGEGT. The CDR3 DNA sequence: TGTGCCAGCAGTTACTTGGGCGGGGAGCTGTTTTTT. The encoded protein is CASSYLGGELFF.

The V call is TRBV7-2, the J call TRBJ1-6, with TRBD1 identical over 7 bases. This CDR3 has 15 amino acids. Germline CDR1 and CDR2: SGHTA and FQGNSA. V lost 1 base, J lost 7 bases, and 4 bases stayed unmatched. CDR3 sequence reads: CASSLVSGGNSPLHF. The DNA of the CDR3 is TGTGCCAGCAGCTTAGTTTCAGGGGGGAATTCACCCCTCCACTTT.

This clonotype was picked up a small number of times. The V gene is TRBV12-3 or TRBV12-4, the J gene TRBJ2-5, with D possibly TRBD2 on 6 matching bases. Trimming cost V 7 bases and J 1 base, with 13 bases left between them. The CDR3 totals 14 residues. The CDR3 DNA reads as TGTGCCAGCAACCACCGCGGGGTCCAAGAGACCCAGTACTTC. Translating gives CASNHRGVQETQYF.

This clonotype has a handful of counts. The chain is built from TRBV4-1 and TRBJ2-5, with D hard to call. V was cut by 2 bases and J by 0 bases, with 4 bases left in between. The germline CDR1 and CDR2 sequences are MGHRA and YSYEKL. This CDR3 is built from 13 residues. The CDR3 nucleotides are TGCGCCAGCAGCCAATCGTACCAAGAGACCCAGTACTTC. Translation gives CASSQSYQETQYF.